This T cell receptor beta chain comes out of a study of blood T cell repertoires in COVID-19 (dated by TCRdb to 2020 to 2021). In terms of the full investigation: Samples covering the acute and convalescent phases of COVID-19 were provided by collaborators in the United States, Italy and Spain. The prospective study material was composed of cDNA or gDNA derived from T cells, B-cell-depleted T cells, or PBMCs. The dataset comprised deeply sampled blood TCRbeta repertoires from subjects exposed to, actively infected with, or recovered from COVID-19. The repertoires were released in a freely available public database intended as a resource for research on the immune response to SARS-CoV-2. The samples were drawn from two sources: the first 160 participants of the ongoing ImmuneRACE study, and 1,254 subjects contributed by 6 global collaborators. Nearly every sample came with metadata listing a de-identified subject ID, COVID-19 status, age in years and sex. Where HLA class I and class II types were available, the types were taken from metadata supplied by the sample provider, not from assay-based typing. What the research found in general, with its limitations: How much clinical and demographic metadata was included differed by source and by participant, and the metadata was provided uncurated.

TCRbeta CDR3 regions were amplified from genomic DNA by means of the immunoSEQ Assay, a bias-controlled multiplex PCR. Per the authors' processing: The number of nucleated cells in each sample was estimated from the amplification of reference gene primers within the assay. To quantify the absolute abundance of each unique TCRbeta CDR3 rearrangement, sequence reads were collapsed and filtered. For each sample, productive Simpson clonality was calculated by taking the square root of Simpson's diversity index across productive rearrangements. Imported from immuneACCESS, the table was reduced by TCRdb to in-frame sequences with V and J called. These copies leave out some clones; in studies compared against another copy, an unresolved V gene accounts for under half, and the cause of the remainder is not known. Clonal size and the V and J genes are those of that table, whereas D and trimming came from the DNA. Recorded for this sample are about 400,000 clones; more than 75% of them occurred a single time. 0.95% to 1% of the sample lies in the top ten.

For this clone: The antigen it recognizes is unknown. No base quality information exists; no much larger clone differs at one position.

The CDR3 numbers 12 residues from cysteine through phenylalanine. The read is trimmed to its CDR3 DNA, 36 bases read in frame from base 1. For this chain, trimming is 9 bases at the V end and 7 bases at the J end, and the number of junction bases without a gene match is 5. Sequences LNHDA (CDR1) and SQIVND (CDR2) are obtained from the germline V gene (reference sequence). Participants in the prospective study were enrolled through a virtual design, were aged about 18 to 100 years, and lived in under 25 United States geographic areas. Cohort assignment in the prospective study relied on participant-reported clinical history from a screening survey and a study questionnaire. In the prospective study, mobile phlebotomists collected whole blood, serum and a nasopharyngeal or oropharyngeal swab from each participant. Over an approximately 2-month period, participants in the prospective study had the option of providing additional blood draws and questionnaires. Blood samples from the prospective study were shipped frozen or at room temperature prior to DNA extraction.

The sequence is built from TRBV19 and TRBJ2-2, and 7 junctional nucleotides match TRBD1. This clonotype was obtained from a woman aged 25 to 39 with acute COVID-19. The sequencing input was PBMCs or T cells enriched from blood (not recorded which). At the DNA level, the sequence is TGTGCCAGCAGCCAGGGGGTCGGGGAGCTGTTTTTT. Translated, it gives CASSQGVGELFF.